The 20 T cell receptor beta chains in this list originate from one sample, sequenced in a study of identical twins. TCRdb called the 5' RACE reads again in MiXCR, with one record for every CDR3 protein. Of roughly 710,000 distinct CDR3 sequences in the sample, 5.5% to 6.5% were seen once. Sequencing was done on a sample of naive T cells sorted from blood. The receptors shown here come from a young man in good health.

This sequence joins TRBV5-1 and TRBJ1-6; TRBD1 agrees at 7 bases. With 4 bases clipped from V and 7 bases from J, the junction kept 5 bases outside the gene matches. This CDR3 contains 14 residues. Germline CDR1 SGHRS, CDR2 YFSETQ. CDR3 coding DNA: TGCGCCAGCAGCGCGACAGGGAAGAATTCACCCCTCCACTTT. The encoded protein is CASSATGKNSPLHF. Full variable domain (outside the CDR3, taken from reference TRBV5-1 and TRBJ1-6): KAGVTQTPRYLIKTRGQQVTLSCSPISGHRSVSWYQQTPGQGLQFLFEYFSETQRNKGNFPGRFSGRQFSNSRSEMNVSTLELGDSALYLCASSATGKNSPLHFGNGTRLTVT.

The J gene is TRBJ2-1, the V gene TRBV11-3; D might be TRBD1 or TRBD2, each matching 5 bases. Germline V gene data show CDR1 as SGHNT and CDR2 as YENEEA. V was clipped by 0 bases and J by 8 bases, with 14 bases between them. CDR3 length: 15 amino acids. The chain's CDR3 is CASSLEGDSTDEQFF. The CDR3 DNA is TGTGCCAGCAGCTTAGAGGGGGATTCGACAGATGAGCAGTTCTTC.

The chain carries TRBV4-1 and TRBJ2-2; TRBD2 might be the D (6 bases). The CDR3 totals 15 residues. V lost 2 bases to trimming and J lost 6 bases, with 13 bases between them. Germline V gene lookup returns CDR1 MGHRA and CDR2 YSYEKL. CDR3 nucleotide sequence: TGCGCCAGCAGCCAACCGACTAGTCGTTCCGGGGAGCTGTTTTTT. Translated: CASSQPTSRSGELFF.

This clonotype was counted only a few times. The V call is TRBV12-3 or TRBV12-4, the J call TRBJ2-3; D possibly corresponds to TRBD2 (6 bases). V dropped 7 bases and J dropped 4 bases, with 18 bases sitting between them. The CDR3 is 15 residues long. CDR3 nucleotides: TGTGCCAGCAACCAGGGTGGGGAGGCGGCAGATACGCAGTATTTT. Its protein product is CASNQGGEAADTQYF.

This chain joins TRBV10-3 and TRBJ2-1, with 16 bases identical to TRBD2. Germline V lookup: CDR1 ENHRY, CDR2 SYGVKD. The CDR3 loop spans 17 amino acids. The V segment lost 11 bases and the J segment 7 bases; nucleotides outside the gene matches: 14. The DNA for the CDR3 is TGTGCCGCCGCCGGGACTAGCGGGAGGGCCGTGATGAATGAGCAGTTCTTC. Its translation: CAAAGTSGRAVMNEQFF.

This clonotype has at least ten counts. The chain carries TRBV10-3 and TRBJ2-7; D might be TRBD2 (6 bases). Trimming took 10 bases from V and 7 from J, leaving 26 bases between them. CDR1 is ENHRY, CDR2 SYGVKD, per germline. This CDR3 has 15 residues. The CDR3 loop reads CATIKGPGMAGEQYV. CDR3 sequence (DNA): TGTGCCACCATAAAGGGACCCGGAATGGCGGGAGAGCAGTACGTC.

This clonotype was observed at least ten times. The rearrangement joins TRBV18 to TRBJ2-2; 8 bases are shared with TRBD2. V shed 1 base, J shed 4 bases, and the junction held 2 bases outside the gene matches. Germline CDR1 is KGHSH and CDR2 is LQKENI. This CDR3 has 15 residues. CDR3 nucleotide sequence: TGTGCCAGCTCACCACAGGGGACTAGCACCGGGGAGCTGTTTTTT. Translation: CASSPQGTSTGELFF.

This clonotype was observed a handful of times. The chain joins TRBV4-1 to TRBJ2-7; D unresolved. V lost 0 bases, J lost 1 base, and 10 bases lay in between. This CDR3 is 15 amino acids long. CDR1 and CDR2 (germline): MGHRA, YSYEKL. This CDR3 reads CASSQDKDGSYEQYV. The CDR3 coding sequence is TGCGCCAGCAGCCAAGATAAGGACGGATCCTACGAGCAGTACGTC.

This clonotype was counted once. The J gene is TRBJ2-5, the V gene TRBV2; the match to TRBD2 covers 10 bases. The CDR3 consists of 15 residues. Germline assignment: CDR1 SNHLY and CDR2 FYNNEI. The V segment lost 7 bases and the J segment 2 bases; nucleotides outside the gene matches: 7. This chain's CDR3 is CASTRGLAVQETQYF. In DNA, the CDR3 is TGTGCCAGCACACGCGGACTAGCGGTACAAGAGACCCAGTACTTC.

The chain links TRBV2 to TRBJ2-1; TRBD1 matches 8 bases. Germline CDR1 reads SNHLY; CDR2 reads FYNNEI. V shed 8 bases and J 8 bases; nucleotides not matched to a gene: 17. The CDR3 is made up of 16 amino acids. CDR3 sequence reads: CASWPPTGQGRYEQFF. Here the CDR3 DNA reads TGTGCCAGCTGGCCCCCGACCGGACAGGGTAGATATGAGCAGTTCTTC.

This sequence joins TRBV20-1 and TRBJ2-5, with D perhaps TRBD1 or TRBD2 (5 bases each). Trimming cost V 4 bases and J 4 bases, with 22 bases left between them. Per the germline V gene, CDR1 is DFQATT and CDR2 is SNEGSKA (reference sequence). The CDR3 extends over 16 amino acids. This chain's CDR3 is CSAKIAGARLSETQYF. CDR3 nucleotides: TGCAGTGCTAAAATTGCCGGGGCTCGCCTCTCAGAGACCCAGTACTTC.

This clonotype was seen a few times. This sequence joins TRBV30 and TRBJ1-2; no clear D gene. CDR3 length: 10 amino acids. The V end lost 1 base, the J end lost 6 bases, and 3 bases lay between the germline ends. CDR1 and CDR2 from the germline V gene are GTSNPN and SVGIG (reference sequence). CDR3 coding DNA: TGTGCCTGGAGTGATAATGGCTACACCTTC. This translates into CAWSDNGYTF. Filled out from reference TRBV30 and TRBJ1-2, the complete variable domain reads SQTIHQWPATLVQPVGSPLSLECTVEGTSNPNLYWYRQAAGRGLQLLFYSVGIGQISSEVPQNLSASRPQDRQFILSSKKLLLSDSGFYLCAWSDNGYTFGSGTRLTVV.

This clonotype was seen a handful of times. This chain uses TRBV30 with TRBJ1-1; D possibly corresponds to TRBD1 (5 bases). This CDR3 spans 16 amino acids. Germline loops: CDR1 GTSNPN, CDR2 SVGIG (reference sequence). Trimming took 3 bases from V and 1 from J, leaving 18 bases between them. This chain's CDR3 is CAWSLVTNDRNTEAFF. The DNA of the CDR3 is TGTGCCTGGAGCTTGGTAACCAACGACAGGAACACTGAAGCTTTCTTT.

CDR3 sequence (DNA): TGTGCCAGCAGCCCCCAGGGGGCGGTCTCCTACGAGCAGTACTTC. Encoded protein: CASSPQGAVSYEQYF. The chain has TRBV7-9 and TRBJ2-7; 8 bases line up with TRBD1. V lost 5 bases and J lost 0; bases outside the gene matches: 6. The CDR3 covers 15 residues. Germline V lookup: CDR1 SEHNR, CDR2 FQNEAQ (reference sequence).

This clonotype appeared a few times. The genes are TRBV12-3 or TRBV12-4 and TRBJ1-1; D gene ambiguous. V was cut by 1 base and J by 3 bases, with 9 bases left in between. This CDR3 is 14 amino acids long. The CDR3 region is CASSLEGQYTEAFF. Here the CDR3 DNA reads TGTGCCAGCAGTTTAGAGGGCCAGTACACTGAAGCTTTCTTT.

This clonotype was seen many times. This chain connects TRBV20-1 to TRBJ2-1; tentatively, D is TRBD1 (5 bases). This CDR3 region has 12 residues. The V and J ends lost 6 bases and 5 bases respectively, with 11 bases between them. Germline V gene sequence: CDR1 DFQATT, CDR2 SNEGSKA (reference sequence). The CDR3 nucleotides read TGCAGTGCGGGGCAGGTAAACAATGAGCAGTTCTTC. Translated, it gives CSAGQVNNEQFF.

This clonotype has more than one count but fewer than ten. V gene TRBV10-3 combines with J gene TRBJ2-3; no firm D call. This CDR3 has 13 residues. Trimming cost V 3 bases and J 4 bases, with 8 bases left between them. Germline V gives CDR1 ENHRY, CDR2 SYGVKD. In DNA, the CDR3 is TGTGCCATCAGTGAAATCGAGCCAGATACGCAGTATTTT. Its translation: CAISEIEPDTQYF.

This clonotype was detected many times. The rearrangement links TRBV20-1 to TRBJ2-2; TRBD2 matches at 13 bases. With 6 bases clipped from V and 5 bases from J, the junction kept 6 bases outside the gene matches. The CDR3 has 15 amino acids. Germline CDR1 is DFQATT and CDR2 is SNEGSKA (reference sequence). CDR3 in amino acids: CSATGTSGATGELFF. The CDR3 DNA reads TGCAGTGCGACCGGGACTAGCGGGGCAACCGGGGAGCTGTTTTTT.

This clonotype has ten or more counts. This chain uses TRBV4-3 with TRBJ2-1; D is ambiguous. Deletions cut 0 bases from V and 9 bases from J, with 12 bases between. Germline assignment: CDR1 LGHNA and CDR2 YSLEER. CDR3 length: 14 residues. The CDR3 coding sequence is TGCGCCAGCAGCCAAGATAGTTCTGGAGTTGAGCAGTTCTTC. Protein sequence: CASSQDSSGVEQFF.

This clonotype was found a few times. The rearrangement links TRBV24-1 to TRBJ2-1; TRBD2 matches 10 bases. The V segment lost 3 bases and the J segment 5 bases; nucleotides outside the gene matches: 6. The length of the CDR3 is 16 residues. Per germline, CDR1 KGHDR and CDR2 SFDVKD. The DNA for the CDR3 is TGTGCCACCAGTGATCCAACTAGCGGGGTCGACAATGAGCAGTTCTTC. Its protein product is CATSDPTSGVDNEQFF.